The 11 T cell receptor beta chains in this list originate from one sample, sequenced in a study of blood T cell repertoires in COVID-19. Profiled with immunoSEQ multiplex PCR; TCRdb holds only in-frame clones, not every one. Here the sample spans 200,000 to 250,000 clones, 83% being singletons. Sequencing was done on a sample of PBMCs or T cells enriched from blood (not recorded which). The receptor set was obtained from a woman in her thirties or forties who had been exposed to COVID-19.

The J gene is TRBJ1-5, the V gene TRBV9; unclear D gene. From germline, CDR1 is SGDLS and CDR2 YYNGEE. V dropped 0 bases and J dropped 6 bases, with 4 bases sitting between them. The CDR3 covers 12 residues. The CDR3 loop reads CASSVAGQPQHF. In DNA, the CDR3 is TGTGCCAGCAGCGTAGCCGGTCAGCCCCAGCATTTT. The whole variable domain, remainder taken from reference TRBV9 and TRBJ1-5, is DSGVTQTPKHLITATGQRVTLRCSPRSGDLSVYWYQQSLDQGLQFLIQYYNGEERAKGNILERFSAQQFPDLHSELNLSSLELGDSALYFCASSVAGQPQHFGDGTRLSIL.

V gene TRBV7-7 combines with J gene TRBJ2-2; the D is unclear. The germline CDR1 and CDR2 sequences are SSHAT and FNYEAQ (reference sequence). V was trimmed by 10 bases and J by 3 bases, leaving 15 bases between them. The CDR3 sequence is 14 residues long. CDR3: CATSTASYTGELFF. The CDR3 DNA is TGTGCCACCTCAACCGCTAGTTACACCGGGGAGCTGTTTTTT.

The CDR3 here is CASSQSTGNRNEQYF. The CDR3 DNA sequence: TGCGCCAGCAGCCAATCAACAGGGAATAGGAACGAGCAGTACTTC. The rearrangement links TRBV4-1 to TRBJ2-7, with D perhaps matching TRBD1 (6 bases). V lost 2 bases and J lost 5, with 16 bases in between. Germline V gives CDR1 MGHRA, CDR2 YSYEKL. This CDR3 contains 15 residues.

The CDR3 sequence: CASSSGQITEAFF. The DNA for the CDR3 is TGCGCCAGCAGCTCTGGACAGATCACTGAAGCTTTCTTT. The chain recombines TRBV5-1 with TRBJ1-1, with a weak D call TRBD1 (6 bases). Germline lookup yields CDR1 SGHRS and CDR2 YFSETQ. V lost 3 bases and J 4 bases, leaving 10 bases between the germline ends. There are 13 residues in the CDR3.

The chain employs TRBV5-1 and TRBJ2-7, with 9 bases aligning to TRBD1. J was trimmed by 2 bases and V by 1 base; bases with no gene match: 1. The CDR3 has 14 amino acids. Germline assignment: CDR1 SGHRS and CDR2 YFSETQ. The CDR3 region is CASSLTGGAYEQYF. CDR3 in DNA: TGCGCCAGCAGCTTGACAGGGGGCGCCTACGAGCAGTACTTC.

V usage is TRBV18 and J usage is TRBJ1-2, with 7 bases that match TRBD1. Trimming at V came to 3 bases and at J to 2 bases, leaving 6 bases not matched to a gene. Germline CDR1 is KGHSH and CDR2 is LQKENI. This CDR3 spans 15 amino acids. The CDR3 protein is CASSPDREKNYGYTF. CDR3 DNA: TGTGCCAGCTCACCCGACAGGGAAAAGAACTATGGCTACACCTTC.

The V and J genes are TRBV2 and TRBJ2-5, with a possible D match to TRBD1 (6 bases). Trimming took 8 bases from V and 1 from J, leaving 11 bases between them. Germline CDR1 and CDR2: SNHLY and FYNNEI. This CDR3 has 13 residues. Written as DNA, the CDR3 is TGTGCCAGCGGACAGCCCTTCCAAGAGACCCAGTACTTC. Its translation: CASGQPFQETQYF. Full variable domain (outside the CDR3, taken from reference TRBV2 and TRBJ2-5): EPEVTQTPSHQVTQMGQEVILRCVPISNHLYFYWYRQILGQKVEFLVSFYNNEISEKSEIFDDQFSVERPDGSNFTLKIRSTKLEDSAMYFCASGQPFQETQYFGPGTRLLVL.

The chain is built from TRBV30 and TRBJ2-7; D gene ambiguous. This CDR3 has 13 amino acids. Germline CDR1 GTSNPN, CDR2 SVGIG (reference sequence). V was shortened by 0 bases and J by 3 bases, with 9 bases between the two germline ends. The CDR3 loop reads CAWSVPNIYEQYF. DNA of the CDR3: TGTGCCTGGAGTGTACCAAACATCTACGAGCAGTACTTC.

This chain joins TRBV19 and TRBJ1-6; TRBD1 might be the D (5 bases). CDR1 is LNHDA, CDR2 SQIVND, per germline (reference sequence). V gave up 4 bases and J gave up 6 bases, with 16 bases separating them. This CDR3 spans 16 amino acids. The CDR3 DNA sequence: TGTGCCAGTAGTACGTTGTGGCAGGGTGCTAATTCACCCCTCCACTTT. Translated: CASSTLWQGANSPLHF.

The chain is built from TRBV6-5 and TRBJ2-3, with a weak D call TRBD1 (6 bases). The germline CDR1 and CDR2 sequences are MNHEY and SVGAGI. The germline V and J ends were trimmed by 6 bases and 3 bases, with 13 bases remaining between them. The CDR3 extends over 14 amino acids. The CDR3 loop reads CASSGTGFTDTQYF. The CDR3 DNA reads as TGTGCCAGCAGCGGAACAGGGTTTACAGATACGCAGTATTTT.

The chain carries TRBV5-8 and TRBJ1-2; a possible D gene is TRBD1 (5 bases). This CDR3 region has 15 residues. Trimming took 1 base from V and 6 from J, leaving 16 bases between them. Per the germline V gene, CDR1 is SGHTS and CDR2 is YDEGEE. CDR3 nucleotide sequence: TGTGCCAGCAGCTTGTACGGCAGGGTGGAAGATGGCTACACCTTC. This sequence encodes CASSLYGRVEDGYTF.